This TCR beta chain was found in a study of CD8 T cells in acute hepatitis C reinfection. Time point indicated: acute HCV infection, within 168 days of estimated infection date. The hepatitis C virus-specific receptor repertoire was characterized directly ex vivo, with no prior expansion in culture. CD3, CD8 and CD45RO antibodies stained cells; a viability dye excluded dead cells. Generated by immunoSEQ multiplex PCR, the TCRdb table keeps only in-frame clones and is missing some. This sample has around 3,900 clones, with 35% to 45% found just once. Overall study results and limits: No chronic follow-up sample yielded enough NS3-1073 specific cells.

This clonotype was sampled from a man younger than 45 with chronic hepatitis C. The sample in question was HCV NS3-1073 tetramer-sorted CD8+ T cells from PBMCs, obtained during acute infection.

The CDR3 region is CASSYREETQYF. CDR3 bases: TGTGCCAGCAGTTACAGGGAAGAGACCCAGTACTTC. The J gene is TRBJ2-5, the V gene TRBV6-6, with D unresolved. Trimming stripped 2 bases from V and 3 bases from J, with 4 bases between. The CDR3 sequence is 12 residues long. CDR1 and CDR2 (germline): MNHNY, SVGAGI (reference sequence).